This T cell receptor beta chain came from a study of CD4 and CD8 cells across lung adenocarcinoma regions. A note on this clonotype: At one boundary the junction diverges from the germline segment, which might be a read error.

Looked up from germline, CDR1 is WSHSY and CDR2 is SAAADI. The CDR3 spans 13 residues. MiXCR, run by TCRdb on the PCR reads, gives a single entry per CDR3 protein. The sample gives approximately 12,000 distinct CDR3 sequences, approximately 50% of which show up once; about 36% is in the top ten. This TCR came from a female donor with lung adenocarcinoma. The CD4 and CD8 labels of this study may be unreliable. Sequenced input: CD8+ T cells from the margin of a lung tumor. This chain connects TRBV10-2 to TRBJ2-4; TRBD2 might be the D (7 bases). The CDR3 nucleotides are TGCGCAGCGGGGACGTGGGACAAAAACACTCAGTATTTC. This translates into CAAGTWDKNTQYF.